This T cell receptor (beta chain) was documented in a study of blood T cell repertoires in COVID-19. Study background: Whether acute or convalescent, the COVID-19 samples came from the United States, Italy and Spain. From T cells, B-cell-depleted T cells, or PBMCs came the material, which was cDNA or gDNA.

The junction had 15 bases not matched to a gene; V was cut back by 7 bases and J by 10 bases. CDR3 length equals 15 residues. Germline V gene lookup returns CDR1 LNHDA and CDR2 SQIVND (reference sequence). As handled by the study authors: Scientists estimated how many nucleated cells there were by amplifying reference gene primers. The repertoire was sequenced with immunoSEQ multiplex PCR; TCRdb's copy has only in-frame clones and lacks some. V and J calls and clone size are copied from that table; D and trimming were computed from the DNA. The sample yields around 71,000 clones, roughly 80% seen once.

V is TRBV19 and J is TRBJ2-1, with 8 positions matching TRBD2. The source is a man aged 65-85 years with acute or convalescent COVID-19. The sample comprised peripheral blood. CDR3 loop: CASNRGGGPTREQFF. The CDR3 DNA sequence: TGTGCCAGTAACCGGGGGGGAGGGCCGACACGGGAGCAGTTCTTC.